The entry that follows covers one T cell receptor beta chain sequence. Its antigen is currently not known. There are no base qualities to consult, and no much larger clone falls within one base. Receptors were amplified or captured by RT-PCR. Sequencer: Illumina HiSeq 2500. The public reads were quality trimmed at Q25 with fastp and then assembled into clones with MiXCR by TCRdb, keeping productive beta chains. Entries that share a CDR3 protein sequence are merged under the most common genes and DNA. This sample gives about 700,000 distinct CDR3 sequences in total; approximately 15% of them show up just once. Together, the top ten hold around 6.5% of the sample. The data were taken from a study of response to subunit inactivated influenza vaccine listed by TCRdb under 2018. Background on the whole study: Deep quantitative T cell receptor repertoire profiling was used in the study to track responses to a trivalent subunit inactivated influenza vaccine. Points the paper makes about the study in general: The authors proposed that each seasonal influenza vaccination may bring in only a limited number of new T cells.

Measured from the cysteine to the phenylalanine, the CDR3 is 13 residues long. Only CDR3 DNA is held: 39 bases, read in frame from base 1. The CDR1 and CDR2 encoded by the germline V gene (reference sequence) are SEHNR and FQNEAQ. Trimmed from V: 11 bases; trimmed from J: 5 bases; junction bases lacking a gene match: 4. The V and J segments used are TRBV7-9 and TRBJ2-2, with 11 bases matching TRBD2. The receptor's source is a man aged 45-65 years who received an inactivated influenza vaccine. Donor details come from another sample of the same person, matched by shared clones. The material sequenced was PBMCs from blood, taken 14 to 15 days before vaccination. The CDR3 amino acid sequence is: CALLAGVTGELFF. The nucleotide sequence is given as TGTGCCCTACTAGCGGGGGTTACCGGGGAGCTGTTTTTT.